What follows describes a single T cell receptor beta chain. Trimming removed 1 base at V and 9 bases at J, with 8 bases between. Germline V gene lookup returns CDR1 SGHAT and CDR2 FQNNGV. This CDR3 has 12 residues. The data belong to a study of human T cells and chemical hapten exposure. Time point in this sample: healthy volunteer bleed at 6 weeks. The starting material, unfractionated whole blood, was used for total RNA extraction. From the RACE reads, TCRdb called clonotypes with MiXCR, one entry per CDR3 protein. This sample has about 77,000 distinct CDR3 sequences; about 8.6% occur once, and the top ten carry roughly 1.6%.

Sequences were obtained from whole blood. The receptor was isolated from a female donor in good health. Some clones in this sample may be carry-over from other donors' samples. The chain uses TRBV11-2 and TRBJ2-3; D might be TRBD2 (5 bases). The CDR3 nucleotides are TGTGCCAGCAGCTTAGCGGACTCCACGCAGTATTTT. Translating it yields CASSLADSTQYF.